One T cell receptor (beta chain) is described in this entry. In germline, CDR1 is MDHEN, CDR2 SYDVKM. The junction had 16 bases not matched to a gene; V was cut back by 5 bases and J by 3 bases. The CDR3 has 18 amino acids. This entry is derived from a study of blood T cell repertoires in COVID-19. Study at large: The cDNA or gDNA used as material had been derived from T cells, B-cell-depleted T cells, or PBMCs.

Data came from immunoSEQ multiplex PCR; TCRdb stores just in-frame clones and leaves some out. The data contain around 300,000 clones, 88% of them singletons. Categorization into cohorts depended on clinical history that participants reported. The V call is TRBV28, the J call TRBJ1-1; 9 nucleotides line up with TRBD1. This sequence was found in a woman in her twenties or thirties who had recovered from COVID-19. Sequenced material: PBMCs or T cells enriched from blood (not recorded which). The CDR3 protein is CASSREPGQGIKDTEAFF. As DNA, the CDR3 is TGTGCCAGCAGTCGAGAGCCGGGACAGGGAATTAAGGACACTGAAGCTTTCTTT.